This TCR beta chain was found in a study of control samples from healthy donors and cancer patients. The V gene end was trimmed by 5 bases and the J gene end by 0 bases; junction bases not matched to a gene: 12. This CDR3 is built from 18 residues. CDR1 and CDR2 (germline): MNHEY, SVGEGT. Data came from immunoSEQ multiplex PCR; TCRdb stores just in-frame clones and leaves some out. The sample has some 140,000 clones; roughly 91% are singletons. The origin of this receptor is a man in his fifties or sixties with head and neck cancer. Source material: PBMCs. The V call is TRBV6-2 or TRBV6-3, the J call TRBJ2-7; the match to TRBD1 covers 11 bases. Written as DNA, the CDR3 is TGTGCCAGCAGTCATCCGGGGACAGGGGGATTTCTCTCCTACGAGCAGTACTTC. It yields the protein CASSHPGTGGFLSYEQYF.